The entry that follows covers one TCR beta chain sequence. The record originates from a study of patients and donors after allogeneic stem cell transplantation. TCRdb processed the RT-PCR reads anew with MiXCR; each CDR3 protein has one entry. The sample records 90,000 to 130,000 distinct CDR3 sequences, around 35% being singletons. The CDR3 covers 15 residues. Trimming cost V 0 bases and J 1 base, with 10 bases left between them. Germline CDR1 reads SGHRS; CDR2 reads YFSETQ. The chain has TRBV5-1 and TRBJ1-1; weak D call: TRBD1 (5 bases). Input material: blood, either unsorted or a sorted T cell fraction (not recorded which). This TCR was recovered from a human donor who was either an allogeneic HSCT recipient or a stem cell or donor lymphocyte infusion donor (not recorded which). It is not recorded whose cells these are; they may come from a transplant donor. The CDR3 protein is CASSLEGQANTEAFF. In DNA form, the CDR3 reads TGCGCCAGCAGCTTGGAGGGGCAGGCGAACACTGAAGCTTTCTTT. The full variable domain, completed using reference TRBV5-1 and TRBJ1-1, is KAGVTQTPRYLIKTRGQQVTLSCSPISGHRSVSWYQQTPGQGLQFLFEYFSETQRNKGNFPGRFSGRQFSNSRSEMNVSTLELGDSALYLCASSLEGQANTEAFFGQGTRLTVV.